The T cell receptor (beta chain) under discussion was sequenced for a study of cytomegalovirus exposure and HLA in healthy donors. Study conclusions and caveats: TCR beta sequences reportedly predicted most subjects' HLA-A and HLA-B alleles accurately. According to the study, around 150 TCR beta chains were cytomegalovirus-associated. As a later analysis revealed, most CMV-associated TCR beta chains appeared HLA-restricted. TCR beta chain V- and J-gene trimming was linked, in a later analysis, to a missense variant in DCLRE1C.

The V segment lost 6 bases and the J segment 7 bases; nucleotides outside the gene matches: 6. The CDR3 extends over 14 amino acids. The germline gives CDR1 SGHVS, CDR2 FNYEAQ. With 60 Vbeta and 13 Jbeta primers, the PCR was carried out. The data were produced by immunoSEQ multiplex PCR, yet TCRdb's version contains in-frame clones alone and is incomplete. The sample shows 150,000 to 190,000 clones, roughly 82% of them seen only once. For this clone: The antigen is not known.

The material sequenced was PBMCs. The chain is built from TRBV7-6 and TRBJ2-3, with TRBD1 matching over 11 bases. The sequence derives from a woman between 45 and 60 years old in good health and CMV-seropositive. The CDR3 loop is CASSPGQGANTQYF. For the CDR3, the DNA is TGTGCCAGCAGTCCCGGACAGGGGGCTAATACGCAGTATTTT.